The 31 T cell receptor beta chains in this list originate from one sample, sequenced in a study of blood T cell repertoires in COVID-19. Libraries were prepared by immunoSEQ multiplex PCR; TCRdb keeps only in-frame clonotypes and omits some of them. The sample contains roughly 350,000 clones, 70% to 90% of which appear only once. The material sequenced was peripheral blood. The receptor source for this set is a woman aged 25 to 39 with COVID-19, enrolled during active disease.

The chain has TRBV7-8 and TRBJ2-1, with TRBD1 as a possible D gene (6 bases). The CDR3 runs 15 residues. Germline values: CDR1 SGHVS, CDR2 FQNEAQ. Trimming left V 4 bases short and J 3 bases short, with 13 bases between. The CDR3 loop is CASSSDRSDYNEQFF. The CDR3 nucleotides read TGTGCCAGCAGCTCGGACAGAAGCGACTACAATGAGCAGTTCTTC.

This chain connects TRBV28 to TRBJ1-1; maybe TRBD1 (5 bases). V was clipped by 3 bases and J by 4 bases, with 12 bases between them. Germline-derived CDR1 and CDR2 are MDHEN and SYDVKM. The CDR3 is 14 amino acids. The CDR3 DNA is TGTGCCAGCAGTTTCTCCAGGGTGAGCACTGAAGCTTTCTTT. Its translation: CASSFSRVSTEAFF.

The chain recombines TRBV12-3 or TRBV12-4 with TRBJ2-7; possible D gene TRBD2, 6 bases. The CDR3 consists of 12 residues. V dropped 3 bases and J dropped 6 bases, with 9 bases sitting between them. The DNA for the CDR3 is TGTGCCAGCAGTTTCGGACTACCCGAGCAGTACTTC. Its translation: CASSFGLPEQYF.

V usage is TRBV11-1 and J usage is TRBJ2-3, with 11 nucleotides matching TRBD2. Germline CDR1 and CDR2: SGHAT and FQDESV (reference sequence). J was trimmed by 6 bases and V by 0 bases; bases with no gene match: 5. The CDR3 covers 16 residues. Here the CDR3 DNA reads TGTGCCAGCAGCTTAGCCACTAGCGGGAGTGACGATACGCAGTATTTT. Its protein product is CASSLATSGSDDTQYF.

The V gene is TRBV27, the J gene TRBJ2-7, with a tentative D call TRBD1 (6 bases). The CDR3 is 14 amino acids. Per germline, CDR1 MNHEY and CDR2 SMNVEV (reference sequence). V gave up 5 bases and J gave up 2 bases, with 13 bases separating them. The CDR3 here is CASSPGTQPYEQYF. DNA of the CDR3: TGTGCCAGCAGTCCCGGGACACAGCCCTACGAGCAGTACTTC.

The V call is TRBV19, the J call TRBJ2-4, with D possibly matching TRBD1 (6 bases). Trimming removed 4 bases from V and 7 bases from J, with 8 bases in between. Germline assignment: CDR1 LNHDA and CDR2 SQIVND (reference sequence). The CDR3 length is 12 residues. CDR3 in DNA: TGTGCCAGTAGTACGGGACATAACATTCAGTACTTC. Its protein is CASSTGHNIQYF.

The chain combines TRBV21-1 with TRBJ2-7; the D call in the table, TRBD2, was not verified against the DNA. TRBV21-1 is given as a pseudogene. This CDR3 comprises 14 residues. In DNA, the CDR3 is TGTGCCAGCAGCAAAGAGGAAGGGAGCCACGAGCAGTACTTC. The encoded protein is CASSKEEGSHEQYF.

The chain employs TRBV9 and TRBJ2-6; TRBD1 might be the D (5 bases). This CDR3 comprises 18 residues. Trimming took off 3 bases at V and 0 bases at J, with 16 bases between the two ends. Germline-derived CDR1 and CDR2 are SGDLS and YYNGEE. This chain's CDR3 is CASSEVGRVGSGANVLTF. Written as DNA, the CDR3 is TGTGCCAGCAGCGAGGTAGGCAGGGTCGGCTCTGGGGCCAACGTCCTGACTTTC.

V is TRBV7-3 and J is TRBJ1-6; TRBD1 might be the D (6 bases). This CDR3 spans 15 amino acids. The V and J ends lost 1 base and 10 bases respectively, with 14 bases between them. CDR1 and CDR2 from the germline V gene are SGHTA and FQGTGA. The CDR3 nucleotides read TGTGCCAGCAGCTTAAGTTTGGGGGCGGAATCACCCCTCCACTTT. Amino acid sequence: CASSLSLGAESPLHF.

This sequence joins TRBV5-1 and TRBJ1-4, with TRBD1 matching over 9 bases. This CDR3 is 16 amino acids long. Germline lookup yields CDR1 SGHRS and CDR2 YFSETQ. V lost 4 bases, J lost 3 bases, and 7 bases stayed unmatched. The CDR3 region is CASSRGQGAANEKLFF. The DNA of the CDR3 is TGCGCCAGCAGCCGGGGACAGGGCGCGGCTAATGAAAAACTGTTTTTT.

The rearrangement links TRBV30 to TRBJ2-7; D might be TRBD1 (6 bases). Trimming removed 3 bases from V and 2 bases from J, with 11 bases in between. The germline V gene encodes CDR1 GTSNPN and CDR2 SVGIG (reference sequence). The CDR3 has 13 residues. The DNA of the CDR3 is TGTGCCTGGAGGATGGGACACCCCTACGAGCAGTACTTC. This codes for CAWRMGHPYEQYF.

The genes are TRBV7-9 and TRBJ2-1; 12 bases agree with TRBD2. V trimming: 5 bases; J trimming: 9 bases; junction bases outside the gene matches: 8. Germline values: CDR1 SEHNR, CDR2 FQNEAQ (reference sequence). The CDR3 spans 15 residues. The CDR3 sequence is CASSRQLAGGGEQFF. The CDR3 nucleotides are TGTGCCAGCAGCCGCCAGCTAGCGGGGGGGGGTGAGCAGTTCTTC.

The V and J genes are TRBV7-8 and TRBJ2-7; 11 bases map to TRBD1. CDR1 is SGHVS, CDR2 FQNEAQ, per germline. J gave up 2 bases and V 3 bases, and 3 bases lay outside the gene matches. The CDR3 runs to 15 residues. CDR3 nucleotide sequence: TGTGCCAGCAGCTTCGGACAGGGGGCACCCTACGAGCAGTACTTC. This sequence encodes CASSFGQGAPYEQYF.

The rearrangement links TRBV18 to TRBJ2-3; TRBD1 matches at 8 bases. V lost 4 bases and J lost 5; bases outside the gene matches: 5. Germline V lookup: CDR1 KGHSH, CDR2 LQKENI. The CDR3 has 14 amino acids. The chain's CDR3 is CASSQTGVGDTQYF. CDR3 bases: TGTGCCAGCTCACAGACAGGGGTTGGAGATACGCAGTATTTT.

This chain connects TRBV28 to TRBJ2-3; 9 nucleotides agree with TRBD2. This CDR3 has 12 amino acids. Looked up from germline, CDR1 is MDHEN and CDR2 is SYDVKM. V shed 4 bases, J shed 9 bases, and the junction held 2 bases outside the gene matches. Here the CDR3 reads CASSSGLATQYF. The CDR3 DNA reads TGTGCCAGCAGTTCGGGACTAGCAACGCAGTATTTT.

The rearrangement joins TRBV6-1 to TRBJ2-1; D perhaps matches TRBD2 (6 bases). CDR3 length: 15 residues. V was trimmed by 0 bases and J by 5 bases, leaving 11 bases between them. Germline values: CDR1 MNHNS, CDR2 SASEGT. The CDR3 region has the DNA TGTGCCAGCAGTGAAGCGGGAGGCGGCCACAATGAGCAGTTCTTC. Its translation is CASSEAGGGHNEQFF.

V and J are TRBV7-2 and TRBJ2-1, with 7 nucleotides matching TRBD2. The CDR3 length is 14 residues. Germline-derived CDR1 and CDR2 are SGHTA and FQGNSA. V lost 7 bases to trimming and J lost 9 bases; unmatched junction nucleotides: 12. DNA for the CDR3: TGTGCCAGCACCCTTCCTAGGGGAGGGTTTGAGCAGTTCTTC. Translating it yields CASTLPRGGFEQFF.

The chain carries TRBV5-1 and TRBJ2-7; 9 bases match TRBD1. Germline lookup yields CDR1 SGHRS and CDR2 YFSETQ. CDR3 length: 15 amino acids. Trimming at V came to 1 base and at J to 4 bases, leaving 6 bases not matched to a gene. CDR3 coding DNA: TGCGCCAGCAGCTTGATGACAGGGGGTCGATACGAGCAGTACTTC. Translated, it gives CASSLMTGGRYEQYF.

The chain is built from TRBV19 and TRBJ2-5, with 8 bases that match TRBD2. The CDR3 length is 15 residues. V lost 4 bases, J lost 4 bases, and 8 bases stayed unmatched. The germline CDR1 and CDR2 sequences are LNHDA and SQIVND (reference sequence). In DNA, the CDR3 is TGTGCCAGTAGTACGACGGGAGGGCCGGGAGAGACCCAGTACTTC. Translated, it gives CASSTTGGPGETQYF.

As DNA, the CDR3 is TGTGCCAGCAGGTGGGGGCAGGGTAACTATGGCTACACCTTC. Translated: CASRWGQGNYGYTF. The V and J genes are TRBV28 and TRBJ1-2; D may be TRBD1 (6 bases). Germline V gene sequence: CDR1 MDHEN, CDR2 SYDVKM. The CDR3 totals 14 residues. The V gene lost 6 bases and the J gene lost 1 base, with 12 bases spanning the gap.

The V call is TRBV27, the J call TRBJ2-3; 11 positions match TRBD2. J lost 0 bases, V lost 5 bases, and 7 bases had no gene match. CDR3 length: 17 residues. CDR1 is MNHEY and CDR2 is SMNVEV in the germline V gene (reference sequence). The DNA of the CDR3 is TGTGCCAGCAGTCTTACCAGACTAGCGGGGAGCACAGATACGCAGTATTTT. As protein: CASSLTRLAGSTDTQYF.

In DNA, the CDR3 is TGTGCCAGCAGTCCCCCGGGGGAAGCCTACAATGAGCAGTTCTTC. Protein sequence: CASSPPGEAYNEQFF. This sequence joins TRBV28 and TRBJ2-1; D possibly corresponds to TRBD2 (6 bases). The V gene lost 5 bases and the J gene lost 2 bases, with 13 bases spanning the gap. Germline V gene data show CDR1 as MDHEN and CDR2 as SYDVKM. The CDR3 has 15 amino acids.

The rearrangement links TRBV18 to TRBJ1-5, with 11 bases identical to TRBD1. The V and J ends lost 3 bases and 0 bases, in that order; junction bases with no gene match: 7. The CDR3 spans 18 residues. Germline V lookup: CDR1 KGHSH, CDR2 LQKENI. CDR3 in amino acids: CASSPSGQGEYSNQPQHF. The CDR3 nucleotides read TGTGCCAGCTCACCCTCGGGACAGGGGGAATATAGCAATCAGCCCCAGCATTTT.

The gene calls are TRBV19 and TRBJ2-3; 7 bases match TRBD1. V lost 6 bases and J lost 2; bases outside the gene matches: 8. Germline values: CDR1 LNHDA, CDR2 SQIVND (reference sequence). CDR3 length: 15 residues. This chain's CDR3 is CASRARTGFTDTQYF. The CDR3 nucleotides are TGTGCCAGTAGAGCCCGGACAGGATTCACAGATACGCAGTATTTT.

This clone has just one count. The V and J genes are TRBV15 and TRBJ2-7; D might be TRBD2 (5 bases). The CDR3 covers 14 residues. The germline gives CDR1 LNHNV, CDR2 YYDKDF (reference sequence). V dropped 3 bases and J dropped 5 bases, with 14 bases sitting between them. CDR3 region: CATSRRERPDEQYF. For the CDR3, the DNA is TGTGCCACCAGCAGGAGGGAGAGGCCCGACGAGCAGTACTTC. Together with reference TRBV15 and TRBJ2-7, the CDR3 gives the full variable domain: DAMVIQNPRYQVTQFGKPVTLSCSQTLNHNVMYWYQQKSSQAPKLLFHYYDKDFNNEADTPDNFQSRRPNTSFCFLDIRSPGLGDTAMYLCATSRRERPDEQYFGPGTRLTVT.

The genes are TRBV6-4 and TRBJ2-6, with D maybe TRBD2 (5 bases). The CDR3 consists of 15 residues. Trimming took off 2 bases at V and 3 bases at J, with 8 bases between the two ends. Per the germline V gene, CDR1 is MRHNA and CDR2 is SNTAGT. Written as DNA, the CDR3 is TGTGCCAGCAGTGACCTAGCTGATGGGGCCAACGTCCTGACTTTC. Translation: CASSDLADGANVLTF.

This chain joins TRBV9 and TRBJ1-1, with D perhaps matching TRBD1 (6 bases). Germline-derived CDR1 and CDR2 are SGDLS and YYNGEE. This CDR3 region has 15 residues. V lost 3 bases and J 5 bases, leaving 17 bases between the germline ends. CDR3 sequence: CASSERGGARTEAFF. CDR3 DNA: TGTGCCAGCAGCGAAAGAGGGGGGGCAAGAACTGAAGCTTTCTTT.

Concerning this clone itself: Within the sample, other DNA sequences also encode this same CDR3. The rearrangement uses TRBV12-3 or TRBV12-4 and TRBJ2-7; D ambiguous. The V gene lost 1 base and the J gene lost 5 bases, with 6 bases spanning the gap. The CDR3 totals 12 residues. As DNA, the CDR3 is TGTGCCAGCAGTTTAGTGCTAGACGAGCAGTACTTC. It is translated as CASSLVLDEQYF.

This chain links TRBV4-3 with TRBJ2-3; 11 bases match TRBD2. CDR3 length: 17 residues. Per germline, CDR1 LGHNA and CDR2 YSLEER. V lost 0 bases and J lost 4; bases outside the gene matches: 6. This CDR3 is CASSQDHIAGGADTQYF. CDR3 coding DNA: TGCGCCAGCAGCCAAGACCACATAGCGGGAGGGGCAGATACGCAGTATTTT.

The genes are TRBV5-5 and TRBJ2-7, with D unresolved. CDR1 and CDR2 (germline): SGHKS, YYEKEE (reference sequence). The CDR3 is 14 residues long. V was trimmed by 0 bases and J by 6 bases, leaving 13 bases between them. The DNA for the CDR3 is TGTGCCAGCAGCTTGGCCCTAAACTTACCCGAGCAGTACTTC. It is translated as CASSLALNLPEQYF.

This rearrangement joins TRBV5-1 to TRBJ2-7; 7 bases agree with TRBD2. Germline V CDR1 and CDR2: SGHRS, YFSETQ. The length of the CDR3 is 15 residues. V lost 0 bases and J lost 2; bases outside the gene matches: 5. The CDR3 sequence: CASSLATGGTYEQYF. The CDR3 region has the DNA TGCGCCAGCAGCTTGGCGACGGGAGGCACCTACGAGCAGTACTTC.